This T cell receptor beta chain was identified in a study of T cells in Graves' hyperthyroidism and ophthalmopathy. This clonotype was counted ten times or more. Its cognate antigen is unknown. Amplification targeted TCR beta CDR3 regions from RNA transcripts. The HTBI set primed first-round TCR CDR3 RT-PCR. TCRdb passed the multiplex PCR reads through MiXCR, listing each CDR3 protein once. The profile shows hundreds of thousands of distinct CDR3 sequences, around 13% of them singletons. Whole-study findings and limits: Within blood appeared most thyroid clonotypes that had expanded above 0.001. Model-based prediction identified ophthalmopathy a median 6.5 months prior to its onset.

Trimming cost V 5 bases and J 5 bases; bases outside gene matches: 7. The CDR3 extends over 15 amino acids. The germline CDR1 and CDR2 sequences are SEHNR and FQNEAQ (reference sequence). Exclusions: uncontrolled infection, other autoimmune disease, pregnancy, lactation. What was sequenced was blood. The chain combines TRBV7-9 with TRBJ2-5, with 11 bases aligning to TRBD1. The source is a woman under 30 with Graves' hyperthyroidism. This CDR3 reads CASSPGQGARETQYF. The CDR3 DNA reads TGTGCCAGCAGCCCCGGACAGGGGGCTAGGGAGACCCAGTACTTC.